This T cell receptor beta chain is drawn from a study of blood T cell repertoires in COVID-19 (dated by TCRdb to about 2020). Looking at the study overall: Collaborator samples came from the United States, Italy and Spain and covered acute and convalescent phases of COVID-19. The prospective study material was composed of cDNA or gDNA derived from T cells, B-cell-depleted T cells, or PBMCs. The dataset comprised deeply sampled blood TCRbeta repertoires from subjects exposed to, actively infected with, or recovered from COVID-19. The repertoires were released in a freely available public database intended as a resource for research on the immune response to SARS-CoV-2. Samples came from the ongoing ImmuneRACE study (first 160 participants) plus 1,254 subjects from 6 global collaborators. Sample metadata almost always included a de-identified subject ID, COVID-19 status, age in years and sex. HLA class I and class II types, where available, came from metadata supplied by the sample provider rather than from assay-based typing.

Broader findings and caveats from the paper: The quantity of clinical and demographic metadata differed by source and by participant and was supplied without curation.

The immunoSEQ Assay, a bias-controlled multiplex PCR, was used to amplify TCRbeta CDR3 regions from genomic DNA. Per the authors' processing: Within the assay, amplification of reference gene primers was used to estimate how many nucleated cells each sample contained. To quantify the absolute abundance of each unique TCRbeta CDR3 rearrangement, sequence reads were collapsed and filtered. For each sample, productive Simpson clonality was calculated as the square root of Simpson's diversity index across productive rearrangements. Drawn from immuneACCESS, this table holds only the in-frame rearrangements with V and J called that TCRdb kept. Clones are partly lost; checked studies trace under half to an unresolved V gene and leave the rest unexplained. Clonal size and the V and J genes are those of that table, whereas D and trimming came from the DNA. Counted in this sample were roughly 190,000 clones; 75% to 85% of them appeared once. The top ten hold around 6.9% of the sample.

Including cysteine and phenylalanine, the CDR3 has 13 amino acids. The entry retains the CDR3 DNA only, 39 bases that are in frame from base 1. The germline V end is reduced by 4 bases and the J end by 5 bases; junction bases left unmatched: 6. For CDR1 and CDR2, the germline V gene lists SQVTM and ANQGSEA. Concerning this clone itself: Its antigen is currently not known. Per-base qualities were not stored, and no clone one base away is much larger.

The collaborating institutions used their own protocols to collect whole blood in K2EDTA tubes. For TCRbeta analysis, collaborators shipped samples as frozen whole blood, isolated PBMCs, or DNA extracted from either of those sample types. The chain joins TRBV29-1 to TRBJ1-2; a stretch of 8 junction bases matches TRBD1. This receptor was identified in a man aged 55 to 69 with acute or convalescent COVID-19. The sequenced material came from peripheral blood. CDR3 region: CSVGRDRTYGYTF. The sequence in DNA is TGCAGCGTTGGGCGGGACAGGACTTATGGCTACACCTTC. Outside the CDR3, residues come from the reference TRBV29-1 and TRBJ1-2 proteins, so the full variable domain is: SAVISQKPSRDICQRGTSLTIQCQVDSQVTMMFWYRQQPGQSLTLIATANQGSEATYESGFVIDKFPISRPNLTFSTLTVSNMSPEDSSIYLCSVGRDRTYGYTFGSGTRLTVV.